The sequence of this T cell receptor beta chain was determined in a study of T cell repertoires in cytomegalovirus infection. The CDR3 is 14 residues long. Germline V gene lookup returns CDR1 LNHDA and CDR2 SQIVND (reference sequence). V was pared by 5 bases and J by 0 bases, with 10 bases between. In its sample, this clonotype was seen many times. TCRdb itself ran the reads through MiXCR, one entry per CDR3 protein. The profile covers 200,000 to 250,000 distinct CDR3 sequences, with around 12% appearing a single time and approximately 1.6% taken by the ten largest. This sequence was found in a human donor in good health (CMV status not recorded). Some clones in this sample may be carry-over from other donors' samples. The V gene is TRBV19, the J gene TRBJ1-1; D is ambiguous. The sequenced material came from PBMCs. The CDR3 here is CASSLSAVNTEAFF. CDR3 DNA sequence: TGTGCCAGTAGTCTGTCCGCCGTGAACACTGAAGCTTTCTTT.